The 22 T cell receptor beta chains reported below all come from one sample, sequenced in a study of blood T cells in healthy people across ages. PCR was performed a second time for roughly 7 to 12 cycles using a sample-barcoded 5' primer and a J-beta primer mix. From the 5' RACE reads, TCRdb called clonotypes with MiXCR, one entry per CDR3 protein. The table includes about 1.1 million distinct CDR3 sequences, less than 45% detected once. Sequenced input: blood. Every receptor here comes from a man aged 18 to 29 in good health.

In its sample, this clonotype was seen a few times. The J gene is TRBJ2-1, the V gene TRBV12-3 or TRBV12-4; TRBD1 matches 10 bases. With 6 bases clipped from V and 9 bases from J, the junction kept 8 bases outside the gene matches. CDR3 size: 14 residues. The CDR3 sequence is CASRKTGGFGEQFF. CDR3 sequence (DNA): TGTGCCAGCAGGAAGACAGGGGGCTTTGGTGAGCAGTTCTTC.

This clonotype came up a few times. The chain couples TRBV3-1 to TRBJ1-1; tentative D call: TRBD1 (6 bases). This CDR3 region has 12 residues. V lost 4 bases and J 3 bases, leaving 6 bases between the germline ends. Looked up from germline, CDR1 is LGHDT and CDR2 is YNNKEL (reference sequence). The CDR3 protein is CASSRTDTEAFF. DNA for the CDR3: TGTGCCAGCAGCCGGACAGACACTGAAGCTTTCTTT.

The sample holds a few counts of this clonotype. The V call is TRBV27, the J call TRBJ1-4; 7 bases are shared with TRBD1. The CDR3 contains 14 residues. With 2 bases clipped from V and 8 bases from J, the junction kept 5 bases outside the gene matches. The germline gives CDR1 MNHEY, CDR2 SMNVEV (reference sequence). CDR3 sequence: CASSLGRGMEKLFF. Written as DNA, the CDR3 is TGTGCCAGCAGTTTAGGCAGGGGGATGGAAAAACTGTTTTTT.

This clonotype was seen at least ten times. V and J are TRBV9 and TRBJ1-4, with a tentative D call TRBD1 (6 bases). The CDR3 runs to 16 residues. V lost 4 bases and J 7 bases, leaving 20 bases between the germline ends. CDR1 SGDLS and CDR2 YYNGEE come from the germline V gene. DNA for the CDR3: TGTGCCAGCAGCCCCCAAATACAGGGTTTCGGTGAAAAACTGTTTTTT. It translates to CASSPQIQGFGEKLFF.

In regard to this clonotype: A much larger clone sits a single nucleotide away, making a read error possible. CDR3: CVSSLYKEPGTEAFF. The CDR3 DNA sequence: TGTGTCAGCAGTTTATATAAGGAACCGGGCACTGAAGCTTTCTTT. V gene TRBV27 combines with J gene TRBJ1-1; D uncertain. CDR3 size: 15 residues. The germline V gene has CDR1 MNHEY and CDR2 SMNVEV (reference sequence).

The chain couples TRBV20-1 to TRBJ2-1; D gene unclear. The CDR3 consists of 11 residues. The V and J ends lost 5 bases and 9 bases respectively, with 11 bases between them. Germline V gene lookup returns CDR1 DFQATT and CDR2 SNEGSKA (reference sequence). CDR3 sequence reads: CSAAPLGEQFF. The CDR3 DNA sequence: TGCAGTGCTGCCCCACTGGGTGAGCAGTTCTTC.

The rearrangement uses TRBV12-3 or TRBV12-4 and TRBJ2-5; TRBD1 might be the D (6 bases). The V end lost 3 bases, the J end lost 11 bases, and 22 bases lay between the germline ends. This CDR3 spans 15 amino acids. The CDR3 protein is CASSFRQAVNNEQYF. The CDR3 coding sequence is TGTGCCAGCAGTTTCAGACAGGCCGTTAACAATGAGCAGTACTTC.

This clonotype appeared a few times. The chain uses TRBV12-3 or TRBV12-4 and TRBJ2-7, with TRBD1 matching 8 bases. The trim removed 4 bases at V and 1 base at J, leaving 3 bases unmatched. CDR3 length equals 14 residues. The CDR3 protein is CASSYRQGSYEQYF. The CDR3 region has the DNA TGTGCCAGCAGTTATAGACAGGGGTCCTACGAGCAGTACTTC.

This chain connects TRBV12-3 or TRBV12-4 to TRBJ1-2; D remains unclear. Between the trimmed V and J ends, which lost 6 bases and 8 bases, there was a span of 16 bases. The CDR3 contains 13 residues. CDR3 in amino acids: CASSGPGLSGYTF. In DNA, the CDR3 is TGTGCCAGCAGCGGCCCTGGGCTTTCGGGCTACACCTTC.

The V call is TRBV7-9, the J call TRBJ2-2; a weak D match, TRBD2 (6 bases). The CDR3 length is 17 residues. With 3 bases removed from V and 0 bases from J, the gap between germline ends came to 14 bases. Per the germline V gene, CDR1 is SEHNR and CDR2 is FQNEAQ (reference sequence). The CDR3 here is CASSLVDGGANTGELFF. The CDR3 coding sequence is TGTGCCAGCAGCTTGGTGGATGGAGGGGCGAACACCGGGGAGCTGTTTTTT.

V is TRBV12-3 or TRBV12-4 and J is TRBJ1-2, with D unclear. V was shortened by 3 bases and J by 3 bases, with 11 bases between the two germline ends. The CDR3 extends over 14 amino acids. CDR3 loop: CASSFAGSDYGYTF. The CDR3 DNA reads as TGTGCCAGCAGTTTTGCGGGGTCAGACTATGGCTACACCTTC.

A note on this clonotype: An end of the junction differs from the germline gene, which may be a read error. The chain joins TRBV4-1 to TRBJ1-4, with TRBD1 matching over 8 bases. CDR1 is MGHRA and CDR2 is YSYEKL in the germline V gene. The CDR3 consists of 19 residues. This CDR3 is CASSQEIPGRDRPNEELFF. The CDR3 DNA reads TGCGCCAGCAGCCAAGAAATCCCAGGTCGGGACAGGCCGAATGAAGAACTGTTTTTT.

In its sample, this clonotype was seen a few times. The V gene is TRBV28, the J gene TRBJ1-2; 10 bases are a match to TRBD1. This CDR3 region has 12 residues. V lost 8 bases, J lost 6 bases, and 3 bases stayed unmatched. Germline-derived CDR1 and CDR2 are MDHEN and SYDVKM. This chain's CDR3 is CASQGTGDGYTF. The DNA for the CDR3 is TGTGCCAGCCAAGGGACAGGGGATGGCTACACCTTC.

This sequence joins TRBV9 and TRBJ1-5, with 8 bases matching TRBD1. CDR1 is SGDLS and CDR2 is YYNGEE in the germline V gene. This CDR3 has 14 residues. The ends lost 4 bases at V and 7 bases at J; junction bases unmatched: 7. This CDR3 reads CASSTGGAGQPQHF. The CDR3 region has the DNA TGTGCCAGCAGCACAGGGGGGGCAGGCCAGCCCCAGCATTTT.

This clonotype was seen only a few times. The gene calls are TRBV6-6 and TRBJ2-3; D is possibly TRBD1 (5 bases). Trimming removed 2 bases at V and 0 bases at J, with 12 bases between. From germline, CDR1 is MNHNY and CDR2 SVGAGI (reference sequence). The CDR3 contains 16 residues. The CDR3 region is CASSYPTESSTDTQYF. Written as DNA, the CDR3 is TGTGCCAGCAGTTACCCGACAGAGTCTAGCACAGATACGCAGTATTTT.

To note about this clonotype: This sequence may be a read error, since a much larger clone differs from it by one base. This chain uses TRBV28 with TRBJ2-5; 8 positions match TRBD1. Germline lookup yields CDR1 MDHEN and CDR2 SYDVKM. The CDR3 runs to 14 residues. V lost 5 bases and J lost 5; bases outside the gene matches: 7. This chain's CDR3 is CASSVSNRGETQYF. The CDR3 coding sequence is TGTGCCAGCAGTGTATCCAACAGGGGGGAGACCCAGTACTTC.

This chain connects TRBV4-3 to TRBJ1-2; TRBD1 matches at 7 bases. This CDR3 spans 16 amino acids. Germline assignment: CDR1 LGHNA and CDR2 YSLEER. Germline trimming cut 0 bases from V and 6 bases from J; bases unmatched to any gene: 10. CDR3 DNA: TGCGCCAGCAGCCAAGATGGGGCAGGGGGATTTGATGGCTACACCTTC. Translating it yields CASSQDGAGGFDGYTF.

The rearrangement joins TRBV6-2 or TRBV6-3 to TRBJ1-5; D unresolved. Germline CDR1 and CDR2: MNHEY and SVGEGT. The CDR3 consists of 14 residues. V was pared by 6 bases and J by 1 base, with 10 bases between. The CDR3 region has the DNA TGTGCCAGCAGCCCCGCTTTAAGCAATCAGCCCCAGCATTTT. Protein product: CASSPALSNQPQHF.

In its sample, this clonotype was seen a few times. The rearrangement joins TRBV14 to TRBJ1-4; D uncertain. Germline CDR1 and CDR2: SGHDN and FVKESK. This CDR3 has 16 amino acids. The ends were cut back, 3 bases at V and 0 bases at J, with 11 bases in the middle. Here the CDR3 DNA reads TGTGCCAGCAGCCAGAGACCCCGGTCAACTAATGAAAAACTGTTTTTT. As protein: CASSQRPRSTNEKLFF.

This clonotype has just a few counts. This chain links TRBV11-3 with TRBJ2-3; tentatively, D is TRBD1 (6 bases). Germline CDR1 and CDR2: SGHNT and YENEEA. Deletions cut 4 bases from V and 2 bases from J, with 16 bases between. This CDR3 region has 16 residues. CDR3 region: CASSSHRARDTDTQYF. As DNA, the CDR3 is TGTGCCAGCAGCTCCCACAGGGCACGAGACACAGATACGCAGTATTTT.

This clonotype was counted a few times. V and J are TRBV20-1 and TRBJ1-2, with a possible D match to TRBD1 (6 bases). Trimming stripped 5 bases from V and 5 bases from J, with 21 bases between. Germline loops: CDR1 DFQATT, CDR2 SNEGSKA (reference sequence). The CDR3 extends over 15 amino acids. The CDR3 loop is CSAEGGTHGPYGYTF. CDR3 DNA sequence: TGCAGTGCTGAAGGCGGGACACACGGACCGTATGGCTACACCTTC.

The gene calls are TRBV4-3 and TRBJ1-5; the D is unclear. The V end was cut by 0 bases, the J end by 5 bases, with 11 bases between. There are 15 residues in the CDR3. CDR1 LGHNA and CDR2 YSLEER come from the germline V gene. The CDR3 loop is CASSQDVQGDQPQHF. Here the CDR3 DNA reads TGCGCCAGCAGCCAAGATGTCCAAGGAGATCAGCCCCAGCATTTT.